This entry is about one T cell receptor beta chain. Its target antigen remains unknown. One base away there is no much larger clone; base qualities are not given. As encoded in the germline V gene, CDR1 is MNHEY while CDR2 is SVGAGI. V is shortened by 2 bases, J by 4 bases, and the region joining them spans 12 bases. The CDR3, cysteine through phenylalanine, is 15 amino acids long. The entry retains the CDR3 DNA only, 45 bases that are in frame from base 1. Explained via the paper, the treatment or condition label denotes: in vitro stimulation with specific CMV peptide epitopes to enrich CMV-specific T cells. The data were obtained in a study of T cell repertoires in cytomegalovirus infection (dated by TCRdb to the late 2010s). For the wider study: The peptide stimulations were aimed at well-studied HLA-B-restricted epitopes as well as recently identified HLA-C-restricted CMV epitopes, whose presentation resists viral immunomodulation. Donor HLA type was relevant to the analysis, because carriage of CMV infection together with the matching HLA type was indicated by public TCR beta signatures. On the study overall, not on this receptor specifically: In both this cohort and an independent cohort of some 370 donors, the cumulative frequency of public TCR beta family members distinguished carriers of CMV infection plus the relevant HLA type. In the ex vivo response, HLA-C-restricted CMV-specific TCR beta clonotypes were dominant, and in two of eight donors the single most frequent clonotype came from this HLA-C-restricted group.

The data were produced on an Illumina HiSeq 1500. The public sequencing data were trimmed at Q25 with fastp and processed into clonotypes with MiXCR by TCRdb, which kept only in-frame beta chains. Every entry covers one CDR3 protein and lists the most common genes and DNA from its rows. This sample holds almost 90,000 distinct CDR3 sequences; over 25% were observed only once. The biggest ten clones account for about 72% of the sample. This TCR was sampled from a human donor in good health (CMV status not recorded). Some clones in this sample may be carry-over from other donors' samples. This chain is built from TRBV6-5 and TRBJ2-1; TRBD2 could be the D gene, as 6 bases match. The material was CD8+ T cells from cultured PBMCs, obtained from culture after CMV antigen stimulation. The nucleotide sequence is TGTGCCAGCAGTTACCGCGGGGCCATTTACAATGAGCAGTTCTTC. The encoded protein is CASSYRGAIYNEQFF.